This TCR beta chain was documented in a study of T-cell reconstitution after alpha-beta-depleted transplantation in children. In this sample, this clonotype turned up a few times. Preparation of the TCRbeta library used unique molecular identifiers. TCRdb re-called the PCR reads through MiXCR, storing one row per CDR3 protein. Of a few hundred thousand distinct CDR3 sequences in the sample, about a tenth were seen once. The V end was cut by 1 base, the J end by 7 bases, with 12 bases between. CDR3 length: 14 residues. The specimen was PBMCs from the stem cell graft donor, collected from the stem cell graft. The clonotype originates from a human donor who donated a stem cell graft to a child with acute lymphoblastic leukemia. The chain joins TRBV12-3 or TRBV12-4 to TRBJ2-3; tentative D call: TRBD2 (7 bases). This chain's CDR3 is CASSLGGGAYTQYF. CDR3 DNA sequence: TGTGCCAGCAGTTTAGGGGGGGGCGCGTATACGCAGTATTTT.